These T cell receptor beta chains were read from a single sample in a study of blood T cell repertoires in COVID-19. Only in-frame clones appear in the TCRdb table, and some are missing; sequencing was by immunoSEQ multiplex PCR. The data show some 500,000 clones, less than 90% seen once. Specimen: peripheral blood. The receptors were gathered from a woman between 50 and 59 years old with COVID-19, enrolled during active disease. CDR3s include the opening cysteine and the closing phenylalanine or tryptophan. Each record gives: CDR3 protein, J gene, V gene.

CDR3: CASTGGSAGYSGNTIYF
J: TRBJ1-3
V: TRBV2

CDR3: CAWSVGQGSVTDTQYF
J: TRBJ2-3
V: TRBV30

CDR3: CASSYSRGGTEAFF
J: TRBJ1-1
V: TRBV6-6

CDR3: CASSLMRLAGVNQETQYF
J: TRBJ2-5
V: TRBV7-2

CDR3: CASSLGPPVNTEAFF
J: TRBJ1-1
V: TRBV5-1

CDR3: CASSESSGVVFF
J: TRBJ2-2
V: TRBV10-1

CDR3: CASSPRWGEEKLFF
J: TRBJ1-4
V: TRBV19

CDR3: CASSLTLVKNIQYF
J: TRBJ2-4
V: TRBV7-2

CDR3: CAWSFAAGGYEKLFF
J: TRBJ1-4
V: TRBV30

CDR3: CASSPPEQAFNTEAFF
J: TRBJ1-1
V: TRBV28

CDR3: CASTPRGGAEAFF
J: TRBJ1-1
V: TRBV5-6